The entry below gives a single T cell receptor beta chain sequence along with its context. A few counts support this clone. Its specific antigen is unknown. Base qualities are not at hand, and no much larger clone is one base apart. The sample is drawn from a study of blood T cell repertoires in COVID-19 (dated by TCRdb to 2020 to 2021). Looking at the study overall: For ImmuneRACE Cohort 3, a participant was defined as recovered based on two consecutive negative NP/OP PCR tests, clearance by a healthcare professional, or resolution of symptoms. Samples covering the acute and convalescent phases of COVID-19 were provided by collaborators in the United States, Italy and Spain. The prospective study material was composed of cDNA or gDNA derived from T cells, B-cell-depleted T cells, or PBMCs. Subjects who had been exposed to COVID-19, were actively infected with it, or had recovered from it provided the deeply sampled blood TCRbeta repertoires that made up the dataset. A freely available public database, intended as a resource for researchers studying the immune response to SARS-CoV-2, is where the repertoires were released. The samples were drawn from two sources: the first 160 participants of the ongoing ImmuneRACE study, and over 950 subjects contributed by 6 global collaborators. Sample metadata almost always included a de-identified subject ID, COVID-19 status, age in years and sex. Where HLA class I and class II types were available, the types were taken from metadata supplied by the sample provider, not from assay-based typing.

Findings and caveats that apply to the study as a whole: The quantity of clinical and demographic metadata differed by source and by participant and was supplied without curation.

TCRbeta CDR3 regions were amplified from genomic DNA using the immunoSEQ Assay, a bias-controlled multiplex PCR. In the paper's pipeline: The number of nucleated cells in each sample was estimated from the amplification of reference gene primers within the assay. To quantify the absolute abundance of each unique TCRbeta CDR3 rearrangement, sequence reads were collapsed and filtered. For each sample, productive Simpson clonality was calculated as the square root of Simpson's diversity index over productive rearrangements. In TCRdb, the immuneACCESS table is reduced to in-frame sequences with V and J assigned. These tables do not hold every clone; where another copy was compared, an unresolved V gene accounts for under half, and the others remain unexplained. The DNA gave D and trimming, while V, J and clone size come from that table. The sample yields more than 300,000 clones; more than 75% were counted once. The ten biggest clones cover roughly 2% of the sample.

In the prospective study, participants were about 18 to 89 years old, resided in about two dozen geographic areas of the United States, and were enrolled through a virtual design. In the prospective study, participants were assigned to cohorts based on the clinical history participants reported in a screening survey and a study questionnaire. In the prospective study, mobile phlebotomists collected whole blood, serum and a nasopharyngeal or oropharyngeal swab from each participant. Additional blood draws and questionnaires over an approximately two-month period could optionally be provided by prospective study participants. Prospective study blood samples were shipped either frozen or at room temperature before DNA extraction. From the cysteine through the phenylalanine, the CDR3 covers 18 amino acids. The kept DNA is CDR3 alone, 54 bases in frame from the first base. Clipping removes 4 bases from V and 6 bases from J, with 16 as the unmatched junction base count.

The clonotype comes from a man aged 35-49 years in a cohort exposed to, infected with or recovered from COVID-19 (not recorded which). Sample: PBMCs or T cells enriched from blood (not recorded which). The chain is assembled from TRBV23-1 and TRBJ1-5, with 9 middle bases fitting TRBD1. TRBV23-1 is labeled an ORF, and its function is uncertain. The DNA is TGCGCCAGCAGTCCCGACGGACAGGGGTCGGTTTCGGGTCAGCCCCAGCATTTT. Translated, it gives CASSPDGQGSVSGQPQHF.